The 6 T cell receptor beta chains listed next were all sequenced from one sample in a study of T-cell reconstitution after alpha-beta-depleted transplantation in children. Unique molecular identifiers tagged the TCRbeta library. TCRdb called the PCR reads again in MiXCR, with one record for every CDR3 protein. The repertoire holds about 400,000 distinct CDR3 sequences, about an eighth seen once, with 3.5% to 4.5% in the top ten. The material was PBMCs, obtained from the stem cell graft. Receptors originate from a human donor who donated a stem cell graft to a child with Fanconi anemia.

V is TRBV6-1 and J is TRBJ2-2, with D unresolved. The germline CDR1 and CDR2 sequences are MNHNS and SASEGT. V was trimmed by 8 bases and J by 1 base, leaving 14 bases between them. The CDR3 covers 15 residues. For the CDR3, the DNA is TGTGCCAGCGGCCCCCTTCAGAGGAACACCGGGGAGCTGTTTTTT. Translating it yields CASGPLQRNTGELFF.

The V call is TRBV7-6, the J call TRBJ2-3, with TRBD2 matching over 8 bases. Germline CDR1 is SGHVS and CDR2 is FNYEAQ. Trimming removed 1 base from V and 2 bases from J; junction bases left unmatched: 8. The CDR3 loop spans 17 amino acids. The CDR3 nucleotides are TGTGCCAGCAGCTTAGAGATGGCGGGGGGCTTCACAGATACGCAGTATTTT. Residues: CASSLEMAGGFTDTQYF.

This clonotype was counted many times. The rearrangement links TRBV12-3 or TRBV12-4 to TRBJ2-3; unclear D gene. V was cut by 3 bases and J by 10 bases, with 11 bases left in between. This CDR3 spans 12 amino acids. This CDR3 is CASSFGRFSQYF. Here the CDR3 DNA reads TGTGCCAGCAGTTTCGGGCGGTTTTCGCAGTATTTT.

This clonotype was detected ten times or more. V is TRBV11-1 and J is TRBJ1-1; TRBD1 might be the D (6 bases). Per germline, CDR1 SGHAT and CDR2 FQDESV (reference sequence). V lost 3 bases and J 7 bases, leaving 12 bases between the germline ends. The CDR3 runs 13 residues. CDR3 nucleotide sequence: TGTGCCAGCAGCTTGAACAGGGCCGGTGAAGCTTTCTTT. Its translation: CASSLNRAGEAFF.

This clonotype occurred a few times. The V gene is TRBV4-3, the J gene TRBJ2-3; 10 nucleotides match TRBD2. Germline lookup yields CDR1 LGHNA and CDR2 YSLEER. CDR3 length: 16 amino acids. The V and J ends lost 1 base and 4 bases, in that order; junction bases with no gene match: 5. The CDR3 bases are TGCGCCAGCAGCCAAGGAGCGGGGGGGCAATCAGATACGCAGTATTTT. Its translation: CASSQGAGGQSDTQYF.

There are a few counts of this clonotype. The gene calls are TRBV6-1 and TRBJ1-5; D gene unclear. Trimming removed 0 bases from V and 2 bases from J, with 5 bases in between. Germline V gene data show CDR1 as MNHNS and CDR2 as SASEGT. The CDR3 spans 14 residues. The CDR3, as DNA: TGTGCCAGCAGTGAAGCTATCGGCAATCAGCCCCAGCATTTT. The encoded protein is CASSEAIGNQPQHF.